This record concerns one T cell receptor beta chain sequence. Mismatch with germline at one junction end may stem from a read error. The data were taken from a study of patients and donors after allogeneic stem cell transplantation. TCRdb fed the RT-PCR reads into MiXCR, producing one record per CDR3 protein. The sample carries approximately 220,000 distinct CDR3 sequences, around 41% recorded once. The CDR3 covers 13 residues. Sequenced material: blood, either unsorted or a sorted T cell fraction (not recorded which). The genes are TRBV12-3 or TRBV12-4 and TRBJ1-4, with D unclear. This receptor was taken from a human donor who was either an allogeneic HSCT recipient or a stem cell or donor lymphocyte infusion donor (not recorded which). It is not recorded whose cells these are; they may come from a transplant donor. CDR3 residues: CAGSISGEEKLFF. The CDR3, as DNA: TGTGCCGGCAGTATTTCGGGCGAAGAAAAACTGTTTTTT.